The 15 T cell receptor beta chains in this list originate from one sample, sequenced in a study of blood T cell repertoires in COVID-19. Using immunoSEQ multiplex PCR, the repertoire was profiled, and TCRdb retains in-frame clones only, with some absent. The sample holds more than 250,000 clones, approximately 83% seen once. Sequenced: PBMCs or T cells enriched from blood (not recorded which). Receptor source: a man aged 25-45 years who had recovered from COVID-19.

CDR3 sequence (DNA): TGCGCCAGCAGCCTCCAACACCTCTCCTACGAGCAGTACTTC. This encodes CASSLQHLSYEQYF. The gene calls are TRBV10-2 and TRBJ2-7; D uncertain. In germline, CDR1 is WSHSY, CDR2 SAAADI. The germline V and J ends were trimmed by 6 bases and 0 bases, with 12 bases remaining between them. This CDR3 has 14 residues.

The chain couples TRBV6-1 to TRBJ1-3, with D possibly matching TRBD1 (5 bases). Germline V lookup: CDR1 MNHNS, CDR2 SASEGT. The CDR3 sequence is 16 residues long. The germline V and J ends were trimmed by 4 bases and 0 bases, with 13 bases remaining between them. The CDR3 protein is CASSVLGHLSGNTIYF. The CDR3 nucleotides read TGTGCCAGCAGTGTCCTCGGACACCTCTCTGGAAACACCATATATTTT.

The chain combines TRBV5-5 with TRBJ1-2; TRBD1 matches at 7 bases. Germline lookup yields CDR1 SGHKS and CDR2 YYEKEE (reference sequence). With V trimmed by 0 bases and J by 10 bases, 6 bases remained unmatched. The CDR3 covers 13 residues. The DNA for the CDR3 is TGTGCCAGCAGCTTGGGGGGACAGCCCCCCTACACCTTC. This sequence encodes CASSLGGQPPYTF.

The chain combines TRBV18 with TRBJ1-2; D may be TRBD1 (6 bases). This CDR3 contains 15 residues. V was trimmed by 2 bases and J by 2 bases, leaving 12 bases between them. Germline CDR1 reads KGHSH; CDR2 reads LQKENI. CDR3 in amino acids: CASSPTTGTNYGYTF. CDR3 bases: TGTGCCAGCTCACCAACCACAGGGACAAACTATGGCTACACCTTC.

V is TRBV14 and J is TRBJ1-1; D is undetermined. The CDR3 consists of 15 residues. The ends were cut back, 4 bases at V and 0 bases at J, with 12 bases in the middle. Germline V gene sequence: CDR1 SGHDN, CDR2 FVKESK. The CDR3 is CASSRTRVVNTEAFF. The CDR3 DNA reads TGTGCCAGCAGCCGAACGAGGGTTGTGAACACTGAAGCTTTCTTT. Based on the CDR3 plus reference TRBV14 and TRBJ1-1, the full variable domain is EAGVTQFPSHSVIEKGQTVTLRCDPISGHDNLYWYRRVMGKEIKFLLHFVKESKQDESGMPNNRFLAERTGGTYSTLKVQPAELEDSGVYFCASSRTRVVNTEAFFGQGTRLTVV.

This sequence joins TRBV6-5 and TRBJ2-2; TRBD2 is a possible D gene (5 bases). The CDR3 consists of 15 residues. V lost 9 bases and J 4 bases, leaving 18 bases between the germline ends. Germline CDR1 reads MNHEY; CDR2 reads SVGAGI. The CDR3 DNA reads TGTGCCAGTTCGGACGGGATATACTTCACCGGGGAGCTGTTTTTT. Translation gives CASSDGIYFTGELFF.

The V call is TRBV2, the J call TRBJ1-6; 11 nucleotides match TRBD1. This CDR3 is 14 amino acids long. Per the germline V gene, CDR1 is SNHLY and CDR2 is FYNNEI. V was pared by 6 bases and J by 7 bases, with 2 bases of the junction left unmatched. CDR3 DNA sequence: TGTGCCAGCAGGGGACAGGGGGAAAATTCACCCCTCCACTTT. This gives the protein CASRGQGENSPLHF.

The rearrangement links TRBV12-5 to TRBJ1-4, with D possibly matching TRBD1 (5 bases). The CDR3 covers 16 residues. The ends were cut back, 0 bases at V and 3 bases at J, with 11 bases in the middle. CDR1 and CDR2 (germline): LGHNT, FRNRAP. The CDR3 region has the DNA TGTGCTAGTGGTTTGGTATTCGGGGGTGCTAATGAAAAACTGTTTTTT. It specifies CASGLVFGGANEKLFF.

This clone has more than one count but fewer than ten. This rearrangement joins TRBV5-4 to TRBJ2-7, with a possible D match to TRBD1 (6 bases). Germline V lookup: CDR1 SGHNT, CDR2 YYREEE (reference sequence). Trimming removed 7 bases at V and 6 bases at J, with 17 bases between. The CDR3 extends over 13 amino acids. The CDR3 sequence is CASGIAGAGEQYF. Here the CDR3 DNA reads TGTGCCAGCGGCATAGCAGGGGCTGGCGAGCAGTACTTC.

The chain recombines TRBV9 with TRBJ1-2, with TRBD1 matching 7 bases. The junction had 17 bases not matched to a gene; V was cut back by 0 bases and J by 0 bases. Germline V CDR1 and CDR2: SGDLS, YYNGEE. The CDR3 is 20 residues long. The chain's CDR3 is CASSVGFKRGDSRTNYGYTF. CDR3 nucleotides: TGTGCCAGCAGCGTAGGCTTTAAGAGGGGGGACAGTCGTACTAACTATGGCTACACCTTC. Supplemented by reference TRBV9 and TRBJ1-2, the full variable domain reads DSGVTQTPKHLITATGQRVTLRCSPRSGDLSVYWYQQSLDQGLQFLIQYYNGEERAKGNILERFSAQQFPDLHSELNLSSLELGDSALYFCASSVGFKRGDSRTNYGYTFGSGTRLTVV.

This clone has a single count. This rearrangement joins TRBV4-1 to TRBJ2-3, with 8 bases matching TRBD2. Per the germline V gene, CDR1 is MGHRA and CDR2 is YSYEKL. This CDR3 contains 16 residues. The V gene end was trimmed by 4 bases and the J gene end by 1 base; junction bases not matched to a gene: 7. CDR3 residues: CASSLSQRGRTDTQYF. In nucleotides, the CDR3 is TGCGCCAGCAGCCTTTCCCAGCGGGGGCGCACAGATACGCAGTATTTT.

The rearrangement joins TRBV9 to TRBJ2-2; D uncertain. The CDR3 runs to 12 residues. Germline CDR1 is SGDLS and CDR2 is YYNGEE. Trimming removed 1 base from V and 6 bases from J, with 4 bases in between. In DNA, the CDR3 is TGTGCCAGCAGCGTATACTCCGGGGAGCTGTTTTTT. Its translation: CASSVYSGELFF.

V gene TRBV6-5 combines with J gene TRBJ1-3, with D maybe TRBD1 (6 bases). V lost 0 bases and J 4 bases, leaving 10 bases between the germline ends. Germline loops: CDR1 MNHEY, CDR2 SVGAGI. The CDR3 has 15 amino acids. Here the CDR3 DNA reads TGTGCCAGCAGTTACTCGAGTGGGACAGGAAACACCATATATTTT. Its protein is CASSYSSGTGNTIYF.

Concerning this clone itself: The same CDR3 arises from other DNA sequences in this sample as well. The chain employs TRBV18 and TRBJ2-7; 7 positions agree with TRBD1. Germline V gene sequence: CDR1 KGHSH, CDR2 LQKENI. The CDR3 has 14 residues. V lost 3 bases to trimming and J lost 3 bases; unmatched junction nucleotides: 5. DNA of the CDR3: TGTGCCAGCTCACCCACCGGGACAGACTACGAGCAGTACTTC. This codes for CASSPTGTDYEQYF.

CDR3 bases: TGTGCCAGCACCGGACAGGGGGCTAGACAGCCCCAGCATTTT. It encodes CASTGQGARQPQHF. The V call is TRBV2, the J call TRBJ1-5; 11 bases are shared with TRBD1. This CDR3 spans 14 amino acids. Trimming at V came to 7 bases and at J to 7 bases, leaving 6 bases not matched to a gene. Germline CDR1 reads SNHLY; CDR2 reads FYNNEI.